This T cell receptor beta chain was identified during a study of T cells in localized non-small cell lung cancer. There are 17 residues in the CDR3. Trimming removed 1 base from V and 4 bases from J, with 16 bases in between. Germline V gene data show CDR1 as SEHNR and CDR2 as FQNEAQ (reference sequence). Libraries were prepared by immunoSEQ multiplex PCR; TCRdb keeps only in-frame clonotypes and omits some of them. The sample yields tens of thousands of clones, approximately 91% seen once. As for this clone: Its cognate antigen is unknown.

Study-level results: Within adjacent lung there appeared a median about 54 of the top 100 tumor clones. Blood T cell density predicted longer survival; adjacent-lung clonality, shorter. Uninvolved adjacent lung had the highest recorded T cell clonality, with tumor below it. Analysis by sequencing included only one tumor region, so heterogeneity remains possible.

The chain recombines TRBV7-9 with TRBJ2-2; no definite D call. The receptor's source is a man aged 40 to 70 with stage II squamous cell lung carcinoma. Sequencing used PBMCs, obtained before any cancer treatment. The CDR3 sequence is CASSLGGDFRGTGELFF. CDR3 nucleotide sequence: TGTGCCAGCAGCTTAGGTGGAGACTTTCGAGGCACCGGGGAGCTGTTTTTT.